This is a list of T cell receptor beta chains from one sample in a study of cytomegalovirus exposure and HLA in healthy donors. Here immunoSEQ multiplex PCR was the method, and the copy in TCRdb shows in-frame clones only, minus some. In the table there are roughly 200,000 clones, around four fifths of which are singletons. The sequenced sample was PBMCs. The origin of the receptors is a woman aged 40 to 55 in good health and CMV-seronegative. Both conserved end residues are part of each CDR3. Fields, in order: V gene, D gene, CDR3 length, J gene, clone size, CDR3 protein, CDR3 DNA. The D gene is left open where the match is weak. Not every row has a clone size; where given, it reads once, few, many or a size class.

>TRBV7-9|TRBD1|14|TRBJ1-1|-
CASSLAGTASEAFF
TGTGCCAGCAGCTTAGCGGGGACAGCTTCTGAAGCTTTCTTT
>TRBV7-2|TRBD2|16|TRBJ2-3|few
CASSLGAGGGTDTQYF
TGTGCCAGCAGCCTAGGTGCGGGCGGGGGAACAGATACGCAGTATTTT
>TRBV4-1|TRBD1|16|TRBJ1-2|-
CASSQDIGTGIDGYTF
TGCGCCAGCAGCCAAGATATAGGGACAGGGATCGATGGCTACACCTTC
>TRBV9|-|15|TRBJ1-4|-
CASSVGLENNEKLFF
TGTGCCAGCAGCGTAGGCCTAGAGAATAATGAAAAACTGTTTTTT
>TRBV10-3|TRBD1|15|TRBJ1-4|-
CASRTGEATNEKLFF
TGTGCCTCCCGGACAGGGGAAGCAACTAATGAAAAACTGTTTTTT
>TRBV6-5|-|13|TRBJ1-2|-
CASSYGGSHGYTF
TGTGCCAGCAGTTACGGGGGGTCACATGGCTACACCTTC
>TRBV4-2|TRBD2|19|TRBJ2-1|-
CASSQDLGTSGFLHNEQFF
TGTGCCAGCAGCCAAGATCTGGGGACTAGCGGTTTCTTGCACAATGAGCAGTTCTTC
>TRBV13|-|15|TRBJ2-7|few
CASSLVGGGLYEQYF
TGTGCCAGCAGCTTAGTTGGTGGCGGTCTTTACGAGCAGTACTTC
>TRBV19|TRBD1|18|TRBJ2-6|once
CASSPSRDRGSGANVLTF
TGTGCCAGTAGTCCATCCCGGGACAGAGGCTCTGGGGCCAACGTCCTGACTTTC
>TRBV9|-|15|TRBJ2-5|-
CASSVSQGYQETQYF
TGTGCCAGCAGCGTATCCCAGGGGTACCAAGAGACCCAGTACTTC
>TRBV5-4|-|16|TRBJ2-7|-
CASSLVSSGFGYEQYF
TGTGCCAGCAGCTTGGTGTCCTCGGGTTTTGGGTACGAGCAGTACTTC
>TRBV4-3|TRBD2|13|TRBJ2-3|-
CASSQELADTQYF
TGCGCCAGCAGCCAAGAACTAGCGGACACGCAGTATTTT
>TRBV7-2|-|13|TRBJ2-1|-
CASSAKALNEQFF
TGTGCCAGCAGCGCCAAAGCGTTGAATGAGCAGTTCTTC
>TRBV4-2|-|17|TRBJ2-3|-
CASSQVTAGSPTDTQYF
TGTGCCAGCAGCCAAGTAACTGCGGGGAGCCCCACAGATACGCAGTATTTT
>TRBV5-1|TRBD1|13|TRBJ2-5|-
CASSLRGRETQYF
TGCGCCAGCAGCTTGAGGGGGCGGGAGACCCAGTACTTC
>TRBV9|-|13|TRBJ1-5|-
CASSVGGGEPQHF
TGTGCCAGCAGCGTAGGAGGCGGGGAGCCCCAGCATTTT
>TRBV7-3|TRBD2|15|TRBJ2-6|once
CASSRGGGGANVLTF
TGTGCCAGCAGCCGAGGCGGGGGTGGGGCCAACGTCCTGACTTTC
>TRBV7-9|TRBD1|15|TRBJ2-7|-
CASSSGQGINYEQYF
TGTGCCAGCAGCTCCGGACAGGGGATAAACTACGAGCAGTACTTC
>TRBV28|TRBD1|14|TRBJ1-5|once
CASSFPDRAEPQHF
TGTGCCAGCAGTTTCCCGGACAGGGCTGAGCCCCAGCATTTT
>TRBV27|-|14|TRBJ1-2|-
CATTQYAANYGYTF
TGTGCCACCACGCAATATGCAGCTAACTATGGCTACACCTTC
>TRBV4-1|TRBD1|14|TRBJ1-2|few
CASSQGQGSYGYTF
TGCGCCAGCAGCCAAGGACAGGGTTCCTATGGCTACACCTTC
>TRBV28|-|16|TRBJ1-5|-
CASSFAQVYSNQPQHF
TGTGCCAGCAGTTTTGCGCAGGTCTATAGCAATCAGCCCCAGCATTTT
>TRBV18|TRBD1|15|TRBJ2-7|-
CASSHAGTGGYEQYF
TGTGCCAGCTCACACGCCGGGACAGGGGGCTACGAGCAGTACTTC
>TRBV20-1|-|11|TRBJ1-1|once
CSARDRGSAFF
TGCAGTGCTAGAGATAGGGGATCGGCTTTCTTT
>TRBV6-1|-|14|TRBJ1-2|-
CASRPGGLDYGYTF
TGTGCCAGCAGACCCGGGGGGCTTGACTATGGCTACACCTTC
>TRBV7-9|TRBD1|15|TRBJ1-2|-
CASSIPAGTGGGYTF
TGTGCCAGCAGCATCCCCGCCGGGACAGGGGGTGGCTACACCTTC
>TRBV6-6|-|12|TRBJ1-2|-
CASSYGGYGYTF
TGTGCCAGCAGTTATGGAGGCTATGGCTACACCTTC
>TRBV9|-|14|TRBJ2-3|-
CASSVTGNTDTQYF
TGTGCCAGCAGCGTAACAGGTAACACAGATACGCAGTATTTT
>TRBV10-1|TRBD2|18|TRBJ2-3|once
CASSFRLAGGLSTDTQYF
TGCGCCAGCAGCTTTCGACTAGCGGGGGGATTAAGCACAGATACGCAGTATTTT
>TRBV27|TRBD1|14|TRBJ1-5|-
CASSLAGGHQPQHF
TGTGCCAGCAGTTTAGCAGGGGGTCACCAGCCCCAGCATTTT
>TRBV5-4|TRBD1|14|TRBJ1-2|-
CASTWDQTGEGYTF
TGTGCCAGCACCTGGGACCAGACAGGGGAAGGCTACACCTTC
>TRBV5-4|-|16|TRBJ2-3|few
CASSGAPGLTSDTQYF
TGTGCCAGCAGCGGGGCCCCGGGACTCACATCAGATACGCAGTATTTT
>TRBV27|TRBD2|16|TRBJ2-1|-
CASSPGASGGDNEQFF
TGTGCCAGCAGTCCCGGGGCTAGCGGGGGGGACAATGAGCAGTTCTTC
>TRBV6-5|-|13|TRBJ1-4|-
CASRGPHNEKLFF
TGTGCCAGCAGGGGGCCCCATAATGAAAAACTGTTTTTT
>TRBV11-3|TRBD1|19|TRBJ1-4|-
CASSLVAGTGRMANEKLFF
TGTGCCAGCAGCCTGGTGGCCGGGACAGGGCGTATGGCTAATGAAAAACTGTTTTTT
>TRBV11-2|-|13|TRBJ1-2|-
CASSLEVGDGYTF
TGTGCCAGCAGCTTAGAGGTCGGGGATGGCTACACCTTC
>TRBV4-1|-|17|TRBJ1-5|once
CASSLGAGPLSNQPQHF
TGCGCCAGCAGCCTAGGTGCGGGACCCCTTAGCAATCAGCCCCAGCATTTT
>TRBV7-2|-|15|TRBJ1-3|-
CASSQRDSRGNTIYF
TGTGCCAGCAGCCAGAGGGATTCGCGGGGAAACACCATATATTTT
>TRBV6-1|TRBD1|15|TRBJ2-3|-
CASSLTGGESDTQYF
TGTGCCAGTAGCCTGACAGGGGGCGAATCAGATACGCAGTATTTT
>TRBV7-9|-|12|TRBJ1-2|-
CSSSSLGGGYTF
TGTTCCAGCAGCTCCCTTGGAGGAGGCTACACCTTC
>TRBV2|-|13|TRBJ2-7|-
CASSATGTYEQYF
TGTGCCAGCAGTGCTACAGGGACCTACGAGCAGTACTTC
>TRBV5-4|-|16|TRBJ1-2|-
CASSSAGAGISYGYTF
TGTGCCAGCAGCTCCGCCGGGGCGGGGATCTCCTATGGCTACACCTTC